These 25 T cell receptor beta chains came from one sample sequenced in a study of T cells after yellow fever vaccination. TCRdb redid the calling of the 5' RACE reads with MiXCR, one entry per CDR3 protein. The table records under 550,000 distinct CDR3 sequences, 21% of them present only once. Sequencing was performed on PBMCs, taken approximately 22 days after the first yellow fever vaccination. These receptors were taken from a young man who received the YFV17D yellow fever vaccine.

This clonotype was observed a few times. The chain combines TRBV29-1 with TRBJ2-7; perhaps D is TRBD1 or TRBD2 (6 bases each). V gave up 4 bases and J gave up 0 bases, with 13 bases separating them. Germline V gives CDR1 SQVTM, CDR2 ANQGSEA. The length of the CDR3 is 14 residues. CDR3 amino acids: CSVGRGMDSYEQYF. The CDR3 DNA reads as TGCAGCGTTGGGAGGGGGATGGACTCCTACGAGCAGTACTTC.

This clonotype was observed a handful of times. CDR3 residues: CASATSGGITGELFF. DNA of the CDR3: TGTGCCAGCGCCACTAGCGGGGGGATCACCGGGGAGCTGTTTTTT. This chain joins TRBV19 and TRBJ2-2, with TRBD2 matching 12 bases. This CDR3 spans 15 amino acids. Germline V lookup: CDR1 LNHDA, CDR2 SQIVND (reference sequence). Trimming took 9 bases from V and 4 from J; bases not matched to a gene: 6.

This chain connects TRBV28 to TRBJ2-3; D possibly corresponds to TRBD1 (5 bases). The V gene's germline CDR1 is MDHEN and CDR2 SYDVKM. CDR3 length: 15 residues. Trimming stripped 3 bases from V and 2 bases from J, with 12 bases between. The CDR3 protein is CASSLPQGPTDTQYF. As DNA, the CDR3 is TGTGCCAGCAGTTTGCCCCAGGGCCCCACAGATACGCAGTATTTT.

Details on this clonotype: The junction shows a germline mismatch at one end, possibly a read error. The rearrangement links TRBV2 to TRBJ1-2, with D perhaps matching TRBD1 (5 bases). From germline, CDR1 is SNHLY and CDR2 FYNNEI. The CDR3 totals 16 residues. In DNA form, the CDR3 reads TGTGCCGGCAGCTCAAACATTGGACGGGGGAAAAATGGCTACACCTTC. It translates to CAGSSNIGRGKNGYTF.

The table lists this clonotype with a few counts. The rearrangement joins TRBV4-2 to TRBJ1-5; TRBD1 aligns across 7 bases. Germline V CDR1 and CDR2: LGHNA, YNFKEQ. V dropped 1 base and J dropped 7; count of bases not matched to a gene: 7. This CDR3 spans 15 amino acids. CDR3: CASSQVETGKQPQHF. For the CDR3, the DNA is TGTGCCAGCAGCCAAGTGGAGACAGGGAAACAGCCCCAGCATTTT.

This clonotype has at least ten counts. This chain links TRBV5-6 with TRBJ2-5; D gene unclear. Germline V gene sequence: CDR1 SGHDT, CDR2 YYEEEE. This CDR3 has 14 residues. V was clipped by 0 bases and J by 1 base, with 7 bases between them. As DNA, the CDR3 is TGTGCCAGCAGCTTGGATGGCAGCCAAGAGACCCAGTACTTC. Translated, it gives CASSLDGSQETQYF.

The V gene is TRBV18, the J gene TRBJ2-5; no firm D call. Per the germline V gene, CDR1 is KGHSH and CDR2 is LQKENI. V lost 1 base and J lost 2, with 5 bases in between. CDR3 size: 13 residues. CDR3 bases: TGTGCCAGCTCACCACAGTTTCAAGAGACCCAGTACTTC. Residues: CASSPQFQETQYF.

The genes are TRBV6-5 and TRBJ2-5; TRBD2 might be the D (7 bases). Germline V lookup: CDR1 MNHEY, CDR2 SVGAGI. V gave up 4 bases and J gave up 4 bases, with 13 bases separating them. This CDR3 region has 14 residues. The DNA for the CDR3 is TGTGCCAGCAGTTGGGCAGGGGAGGGAGAGACCCAGTACTTC. Its protein product is CASSWAGEGETQYF.

In its sample, this clonotype was seen a few times. The chain carries TRBV6-2 or TRBV6-3 and TRBJ2-4; 7 positions match TRBD2. Trimming at V came to 6 bases and at J to 3 bases, leaving 11 bases not matched to a gene. This CDR3 contains 16 residues. CDR1 and CDR2 (germline): MNHEY, SVGEGT. For the CDR3, the DNA is TGTGCCAGCAGCCCCTGGGGGGGTGGTGACAAAAACATTCAGTACTTC. Translation gives CASSPWGGGDKNIQYF.

This clonotype was observed a handful of times. The chain uses TRBV29-1 and TRBJ2-6; D perhaps matches TRBD1 (6 bases). V lost 6 bases and J 2 bases, leaving 8 bases between the germline ends. Germline lookup yields CDR1 SQVTM and CDR2 ANQGSEA. The CDR3 runs 13 residues. The CDR3 DNA reads TGCAGCGTCCCAGGGGCTGGGGCCAACGTCCTGACTTTC. Translation gives CSVPGAGANVLTF.

The J gene is TRBJ2-3, the V gene TRBV20-1, with 10 bases matching TRBD2. The CDR3 loop spans 15 amino acids. The germline gives CDR1 DFQATT, CDR2 SNEGSKA (reference sequence). The J segment lost 4 bases and the V segment lost 3 bases, leaving 7 bases of the junction unmatched. CDR3 loop: CSARLSGGTPDTQYF. The CDR3 DNA sequence: TGCAGTGCTAGGCTTAGCGGGGGGACCCCAGATACGCAGTATTTT.

The chain couples TRBV18 to TRBJ2-5, with TRBD1 identical over 8 bases. Trimming at V came to 4 bases and at J to 2 bases, leaving 6 bases not matched to a gene. The CDR3 runs to 15 residues. Germline values: CDR1 KGHSH, CDR2 LQKENI. The CDR3 coding sequence is TGTGCCAGCTCACGCGGGACAGGTCCTCAAGAGACCCAGTACTTC. Residues: CASSRGTGPQETQYF.

The chain uses TRBV5-1 and TRBJ2-2; 7 nucleotides agree with TRBD2. J was trimmed by 4 bases and V by 2 bases; bases with no gene match: 5. In germline, CDR1 is SGHRS, CDR2 YFSETQ. The CDR3 has 15 amino acids. CDR3 sequence reads: CASSLASGITGELFF. The CDR3 coding sequence is TGCGCCAGCAGCTTAGCTAGCGGCATCACCGGGGAGCTGTTTTTT.

The CDR3: CASSFIGASQETQYF. The CDR3 bases are TGTGCCAGCAGTTTTATCGGGGCCAGCCAAGAGACCCAGTACTTC. The chain carries TRBV6-5 and TRBJ2-5; the D call may be TRBD1 or TRBD2 (5 bases each). CDR3 length: 15 amino acids. The V and J ends lost 4 bases and 1 base respectively, with 13 bases between them. CDR1 and CDR2 from the germline V gene are MNHEY and SVGAGI.

The chain combines TRBV6-2 or TRBV6-3 with TRBJ2-1, with TRBD2 matching 13 bases. V lost 5 bases to trimming and J lost 9 bases; unmatched junction nucleotides: 7. The length of the CDR3 is 15 residues. CDR1 is MNHEY, CDR2 SVGEGT, per germline. CDR3 bases: TGTGCCAGCAGTCTCGGACTAGCGGGGGTCCCTGAGCAGTTCTTC. Its translation: CASSLGLAGVPEQFF.

The chain carries TRBV24-1 and TRBJ2-5; 8 bases are shared with TRBD1. The germline V gene has CDR1 KGHDR and CDR2 SFDVKD. The CDR3 has 15 amino acids. After removal of 0 bases from V and 3 bases from J, the junction contained 2 bases not matched to a gene. The CDR3 DNA reads TGTGCCACCAGTGATTTGCTGGACAGGGAAGAGACCCAGTACTTC. Translating it yields CATSDLLDREETQYF.

This chain joins TRBV6-2 or TRBV6-3 and TRBJ2-5; D ambiguous. The CDR3 is 13 residues long. Per germline, CDR1 MNHEY and CDR2 SVGEGT. V lost 6 bases and J 5 bases, leaving 13 bases between the germline ends. In nucleotides, the CDR3 is TGTGCCAGCAGGGGGTCGTCATCGGAGACCCAGTACTTC. It codes for CASRGSSSETQYF.

CDR3 in amino acids: CASSLQGADQPQHF. The CDR3 coding sequence is TGTGCCAGCAGTCTCCAGGGGGCCGATCAGCCCCAGCATTTT. V usage is TRBV2 and J usage is TRBJ1-5, with 8 bases that match TRBD1. Losses at the gene ends were 5 bases for V and 5 bases for J; bases not matched to a gene: 5. The CDR3 sequence is 14 residues long. The germline CDR1 and CDR2 sequences are SNHLY and FYNNEI.

The gene calls are TRBV6-1 and TRBJ2-2; D might be TRBD1 or TRBD2, each matching 6 bases. The ends were cut back, 7 bases at V and 4 bases at J, with 16 bases in the middle. CDR1 and CDR2 (germline): MNHNS, SASEGT. This CDR3 is built from 15 residues. CDR3 nucleotides: TGTGCCAGCAAGGGGGGTACGGGGATCACCGGGGAGCTGTTTTTT. Its translation: CASKGGTGITGELFF.

This chain uses TRBV7-6 with TRBJ1-1; the D gene is possibly TRBD1 (5 bases). Looked up from germline, CDR1 is SGHVS and CDR2 is FNYEAQ. Trimming pared 5 bases from V and 3 bases from J, leaving 10 bases between. This CDR3 spans 13 amino acids. The CDR3 DNA reads as TGTGCCAGCAGCCCCGGGACCTACACTGAAGCTTTCTTT. Its protein is CASSPGTYTEAFF.

This clonotype was seen ten or more times. The chain carries TRBV12-3 or TRBV12-4 and TRBJ2-7, with D perhaps TRBD1 or TRBD2 (5 bases each). Trimming pared 4 bases from V and 2 bases from J, leaving 15 bases between. The CDR3 spans 15 residues. This chain's CDR3 is CASSSTGTVTYEQYF. CDR3 in DNA: TGTGCCAGCAGTTCCACCGGGACCGTAACCTACGAGCAGTACTTC.

J is TRBJ1-2 and V is TRBV27; maybe TRBD1 (6 bases). This CDR3 spans 15 amino acids. Trimming removed 1 base from V and 4 bases from J, with 13 bases in between. Germline V gene sequence: CDR1 MNHEY, CDR2 SMNVEV (reference sequence). CDR3 nucleotides: TGTGCCAGCAGTTTATTCGGGGGGCCAGGCTATGGCTACACCTTC. This encodes CASSLFGGPGYGYTF.

This chain joins TRBV6-1 and TRBJ1-5; 8 nucleotides agree with TRBD1. Losses at the gene ends were 9 bases for V and 4 bases for J; bases not matched to a gene: 11. The CDR3 runs to 15 residues. Germline V gene sequence: CDR1 MNHNS, CDR2 SASEGT. In DNA, the CDR3 is TGTGCCAGTTGGAGGGGGCGACAGGGGAATCAGCCCCAGCATTTT. Encoded protein: CASWRGRQGNQPQHF.

This clonotype was seen a handful of times. This sequence joins TRBV28 and TRBJ2-5; 7 bases fit TRBD1. V dropped 4 bases and J dropped 2; count of bases not matched to a gene: 7. This CDR3 spans 15 amino acids. CDR1 is MDHEN and CDR2 is SYDVKM in the germline V gene. This CDR3 reads CASSSSGTAQETQYF. As DNA, the CDR3 is TGTGCCAGCAGTTCCTCCGGGACAGCTCAAGAGACCCAGTACTTC.

The chain uses TRBV6-6 and TRBJ2-7; perhaps TRBD1 as D (6 bases). Trimming removed 4 bases at V and 4 bases at J, with 8 bases between. This CDR3 has 12 amino acids. Germline CDR1 reads MNHNY; CDR2 reads SVGAGI (reference sequence). The CDR3 loop reads CASSSGDYEQYV. CDR3 coding DNA: TGTGCCAGCAGTTCAGGGGATTACGAGCAGTACGTC.